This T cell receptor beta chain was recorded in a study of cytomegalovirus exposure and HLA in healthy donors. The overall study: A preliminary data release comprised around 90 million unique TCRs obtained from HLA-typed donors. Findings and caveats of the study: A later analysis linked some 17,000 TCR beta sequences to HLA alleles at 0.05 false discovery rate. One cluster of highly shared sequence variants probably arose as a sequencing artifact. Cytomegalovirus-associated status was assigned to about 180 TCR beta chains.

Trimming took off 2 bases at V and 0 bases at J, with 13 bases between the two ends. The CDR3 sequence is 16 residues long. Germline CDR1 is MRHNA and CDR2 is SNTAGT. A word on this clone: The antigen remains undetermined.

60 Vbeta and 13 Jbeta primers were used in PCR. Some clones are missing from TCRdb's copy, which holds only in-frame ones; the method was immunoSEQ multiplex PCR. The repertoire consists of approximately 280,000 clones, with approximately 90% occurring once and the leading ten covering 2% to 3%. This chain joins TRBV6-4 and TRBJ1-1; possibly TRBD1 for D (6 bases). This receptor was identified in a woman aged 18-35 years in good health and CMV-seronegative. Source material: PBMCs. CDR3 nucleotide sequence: TGTGCCAGCAGTGACGGTACAGGGTTGATGAACACTGAAGCTTTCTTT. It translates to CASSDGTGLMNTEAFF.